What follows are 29 T cell receptor beta chains derived from one specimen sequenced in a study of response to subunit inactivated influenza vaccine. One entry per CDR3 protein results from TCRdb running MiXCR on the RT-PCR reads. The table has 650,000 to 850,000 distinct CDR3 sequences, 11% to 15% seen once. The material was PBMCs from blood, obtained around two weeks before vaccination. Every receptor here comes from a man aged 45 to 65 who received an inactivated influenza vaccine.

The chain combines TRBV21-1 with TRBJ2-7; TRBD1, the D gene given by the table, was not confirmed from the DNA. TRBV21-1 is described as a pseudogene. This CDR3 has 13 residues. The CDR3 DNA reads as TGTGCCAGCAGGTACACAGGGGGCTACGAGCAGTACTTC. This gives the protein CASRYTGGYEQYF.

The chain recombines TRBV28 with TRBJ1-4; 8 bases are shared with TRBD1. Unmatched junction bases numbered 20, after V lost 9 bases and J lost 14 bases. The germline V gene encodes CDR1 MDHEN and CDR2 SYDVKM. The CDR3 totals 15 residues. In nucleotides, the CDR3 is TGTGCCAGTAACCAAGCCGGACAGGGCCCGATTGATCTGTTTTTT. It yields the protein CASNQAGQGPIDLFF. The variable domain in full, with the rest retrieved from reference TRBV28 and TRBJ1-4, is DVKVTQSSRYLVKRTGEKVFLECVQDMDHENMFWYRQDPGLGLRLIYFSYDVKMKEKGDIPEGYSVSREKKERFSLILESASTNQTSMYLCASNQAGQGPIDLFFGSGTQLSVL.

This clonotype has a handful of counts. This rearrangement joins TRBV11-3 to TRBJ1-1, with TRBD1 as a possible D gene (6 bases). CDR3 size: 12 residues. Trimming cost V 6 bases and J 7 bases, with 12 bases left between them. Germline loops: CDR1 SGHNT, CDR2 YENEEA. CDR3 in amino acids: CASRTTGYEAFF. CDR3 DNA: TGTGCCAGCAGGACCACAGGGTATGAAGCTTTCTTT.

This clonotype came up a few times. V is TRBV28 and J is TRBJ1-5; D perhaps matches TRBD1 (5 bases). The CDR3 totals 15 residues. Per the germline V gene, CDR1 is MDHEN and CDR2 is SYDVKM. V shed 3 bases and J shed 6 bases, with 15 bases lying between them. CDR3 in amino acids: CASSFYGGLGQPQHF. As DNA, the CDR3 is TGTGCCAGCAGTTTTTATGGGGGTCTGGGTCAGCCCCAGCATTTT. Full variable domain (outside the CDR3, taken from reference TRBV28 and TRBJ1-5): DVKVTQSSRYLVKRTGEKVFLECVQDMDHENMFWYRQDPGLGLRLIYFSYDVKMKEKGDIPEGYSVSREKKERFSLILESASTNQTSMYLCASSFYGGLGQPQHFGDGTRLSIL.

The V call is TRBV5-1, the J call TRBJ2-6; D is unclear. The CDR3 runs to 17 residues. The germline V and J ends were trimmed by 1 base and 0 bases, with 11 bases remaining between them. Per germline, CDR1 SGHRS and CDR2 YFSETQ. CDR3 coding DNA: TGCGCCAGCAGCTTGCCCCTCCAATCCTCTGGGGCCAACGTCCTGACTTTC. It is translated as CASSLPLQSSGANVLTF.

The chain uses TRBV6-5 and TRBJ2-7; D gene ambiguous. CDR3 length: 16 amino acids. From germline, CDR1 is MNHEY and CDR2 SVGAGI. V lost 0 bases, J lost 1 base, and 13 bases lay in between. This CDR3 reads CASSYSIPLGSYEQYF. The CDR3, as DNA: TGTGCCAGCAGTTACTCGATCCCTCTAGGATCCTACGAGCAGTACTTC.

The chain recombines TRBV20-1 with TRBJ2-7; 7 bases are a match to TRBD2. V was clipped by 3 bases and J by 3 bases; unmatched bases: 8. The CDR3 loop spans 14 amino acids. Germline values: CDR1 DFQATT, CDR2 SNEGSKA (reference sequence). DNA of the CDR3: TGCAGTGCTAGGAAGCGGGGACGTTACTACGAGCAGTACTTC. Its protein is CSARKRGRYYEQYF.

This clonotype was counted only a few times. The J gene is TRBJ2-1, the V gene TRBV29-1; 14 bases align to TRBD2. CDR3 length: 15 residues. Trimming took 8 bases from V and 7 from J; bases not matched to a gene: 10. Germline V gene lookup returns CDR1 SQVTM and CDR2 ANQGSEA. The CDR3 protein is CSFLGGTSGGNEQFF. CDR3 sequence (DNA): TGCAGCTTCCTAGGCGGGACTAGCGGGGGAAATGAGCAGTTCTTC.

This rearrangement joins TRBV2 to TRBJ2-1; a weak D match, TRBD1 (5 bases). The CDR3 is made up of 13 amino acids. Germline-derived CDR1 and CDR2 are SNHLY and FYNNEI. Trimming removed 4 bases at V and 5 bases at J, with 9 bases between. CDR3 protein: CASSGEGDNEQFF. For the CDR3, the DNA is TGTGCCAGCAGTGGGGAAGGGGACAATGAGCAGTTCTTC.

The chain employs TRBV12-3 or TRBV12-4 and TRBJ1-5; D not certain. V was cut by 2 bases and J by 4 bases, with 12 bases left in between. CDR3 length equals 15 residues. CDR3 sequence reads: CASSLMGVGNQPQHF. The CDR3, as DNA: TGTGCCAGCAGTTTAATGGGAGTGGGTAATCAGCCCCAGCATTTT.

This clonotype was counted at least ten times. The CDR3 is CASSKTGSPSYEQYF. The CDR3 DNA follows: TGTGCCAGCAGCAAAACAGGGTCGCCTTCCTACGAGCAGTACTTC. The chain joins TRBV7-9 to TRBJ2-7, with a weak D call TRBD1 (6 bases). Trimming removed 5 bases at V and 1 base at J, with 15 bases between. Germline-derived CDR1 and CDR2 are SEHNR and FQNEAQ (reference sequence). The CDR3 covers 15 residues.

This clonotype showed up just a few times. DNA of the CDR3: TGTGCCAGCAGCCCTCGGACAGCGCATAGCACAGATACGCAGTATTTT. Protein: CASSPRTAHSTDTQYF. The gene calls are TRBV9 and TRBJ2-3, with D possibly matching TRBD1 (6 bases). The CDR3 runs 16 residues. V lost 4 bases to trimming and J lost 0 bases, with 15 bases between them. Germline lookup yields CDR1 SGDLS and CDR2 YYNGEE.

This clonotype was counted only a few times. This chain links TRBV6-4 with TRBJ2-3, with 9 bases identical to TRBD2. CDR3 length equals 13 residues. V was clipped by 0 bases and J by 10 bases; unmatched bases: 2. The germline CDR1 and CDR2 sequences are MRHNA and SNTAGT. CDR3 in amino acids: CASSDSGTSPQYF. The CDR3 DNA is TGTGCCAGCAGTGACTCGGGGACTAGCCCGCAGTATTTT.

The chain uses TRBV12-3 or TRBV12-4 and TRBJ2-1, with TRBD2 as a possible D gene (6 bases). Trimming left V 7 bases short and J 5 bases short, with 15 bases between. This CDR3 contains 14 residues. CDR3 nucleotide sequence: TGTGCCAGCAAAGGGGCTTGGAGGGACAATGAGCAGTTCTTC. Encoded protein: CASKGAWRDNEQFF.

The chain has TRBV5-1 and TRBJ2-3; possibly TRBD2 for D (5 bases). CDR3 length: 16 amino acids. V shed 3 bases and J shed 0 bases, with 14 bases lying between them. CDR1 SGHRS and CDR2 YFSETQ come from the germline V gene. Written as DNA, the CDR3 is TGCGCCAGCAGCTCCGGGATTACGCGGAGCACAGATACGCAGTATTTT. The encoded protein is CASSSGITRSTDTQYF.

This clonotype was seen only a few times. This chain links TRBV10-3 with TRBJ2-2, with 11 bases aligning to TRBD2. Unmatched junction bases numbered 3, after V lost 2 bases and J lost 1 base. The CDR3 sequence is 17 residues long. The germline CDR1 and CDR2 sequences are ENHRY and SYGVKD. Here the CDR3 reads CAISEGLAGGNTGELFF. DNA of the CDR3: TGTGCCATCAGTGAGGGGCTAGCGGGGGGGAACACCGGGGAGCTGTTTTTT.

The chain couples TRBV2 to TRBJ1-1, with a tentative D call TRBD1 (6 bases). The CDR3 is 14 residues long. Germline assignment: CDR1 SNHLY and CDR2 FYNNEI. Deletions cut 7 bases from V and 5 bases from J, with 17 bases between. The CDR3 nucleotides read TGTGCCAGCAACGACAGGAGAGGGTGGACTGAAGCTTTCTTT. It specifies CASNDRRGWTEAFF. Full variable domain (rest looked up from reference TRBV2 and TRBJ1-1): EPEVTQTPSHQVTQMGQEVILRCVPISNHLYFYWYRQILGQKVEFLVSFYNNEISEKSEIFDDQFSVERPDGSNFTLKIRSTKLEDSAMYFCASNDRRGWTEAFFGQGTRLTVV.

V is TRBV7-6 and J is TRBJ1-1; D gene uncertain. Germline assignment: CDR1 SGHVS and CDR2 FNYEAQ. Trimming cost V 1 base and J 2 bases, with 8 bases left between them. CDR3 size: 14 residues. CDR3 nucleotides: TGTGCCAGCAGCTTAGACCCCAGAAACACTGAAGCTTTCTTT. Protein: CASSLDPRNTEAFF.

This clonotype was seen a few times. J is TRBJ2-1 and V is TRBV2, with 7 bases matching TRBD2. Germline V gene lookup returns CDR1 SNHLY and CDR2 FYNNEI. The CDR3 spans 15 residues. V trimming: 5 bases; J trimming: 4 bases; junction bases outside the gene matches: 8. The CDR3 region has the DNA TGTGCCAGCAGTTCTGAACTAGCGAGGTACAATGAGCAGTTCTTC. This codes for CASSSELARYNEQFF.

The gene calls are TRBV4-3 and TRBJ2-1, with 8 nucleotides matching TRBD2. From germline, CDR1 is LGHNA and CDR2 YSLEER. Trimming cost V 1 base and J 1 base; bases outside gene matches: 12. The length of the CDR3 is 19 residues. The CDR3 bases are TGCGCCAGCAGCCAAGTAGTTGGACTAGCTAGTAGGTCCTACAATGAGCAGTTCTTC. Its protein is CASSQVVGLASRSYNEQFF.

The chain carries TRBV6-5 and TRBJ2-3; D might be TRBD2 (5 bases). The CDR3 has 16 amino acids. Looked up from germline, CDR1 is MNHEY and CDR2 is SVGAGI. V lost 6 bases and J lost 0, with 16 bases in between. The CDR3 region has the DNA TGTGCCAGCAGACCCTTTGGGCGGACTAGCACAGATACGCAGTATTTT. It codes for CASRPFGRTSTDTQYF.

The DNA for the CDR3 is TGTGCCAGCAGCTCAATACAGGGAAACTACGAGCAGTACTTC. This codes for CASSSIQGNYEQYF. The chain links TRBV11-2 to TRBJ2-7; TRBD1 might be the D (6 bases). This CDR3 contains 14 residues. Trimming pared 4 bases from V and 3 bases from J, leaving 13 bases between. CDR1 and CDR2 from the germline V gene are SGHAT and FQNNGV.

The genes are TRBV14 and TRBJ1-3; D unclear. The germline V and J ends were trimmed by 0 bases and 1 base, with 7 bases remaining between them. CDR1 and CDR2 from the germline V gene are SGHDN and FVKESK. The CDR3 is 15 residues long. The CDR3 reads CASSQDLGSGNTIYF. The CDR3 DNA reads TGTGCCAGCAGCCAAGATTTGGGTTCTGGAAACACCATATATTTT.

There are a few counts of this clonotype. The chain has TRBV12-3 or TRBV12-4 and TRBJ2-1, with D possibly TRBD1 on 5 matching bases. The CDR3 sequence is 14 residues long. V gave up 6 bases and J gave up 7 bases, with 16 bases separating them. The CDR3 loop is CASRPGSESNEQFF. The CDR3, as DNA: TGTGCCAGCAGGCCAGGGTCTGAGAGTAATGAGCAGTTCTTC.

This clonotype was seen only a few times. The V gene is TRBV7-8, the J gene TRBJ1-4; the D gene is possibly TRBD1 (6 bases). This CDR3 has 15 amino acids. V shed 0 bases and J shed 5 bases, with 10 bases lying between them. In germline, CDR1 is SGHVS, CDR2 FQNEAQ. The CDR3 here is CASSLAGGLNEKLFF. The CDR3, as DNA: TGTGCCAGCAGCTTAGCAGGGGGTCTAAATGAAAAACTGTTTTTT.

As DNA, the CDR3 is TGCAGTGCTAGTAGCGGGACAGGGCTGAACACTGAAGCTTTCTTT. Protein product: CSASSGTGLNTEAFF. This chain uses TRBV20-1 with TRBJ1-1; 9 nucleotides match TRBD1. The germline CDR1 and CDR2 sequences are DFQATT and SNEGSKA (reference sequence). J lost 0 bases, V lost 3 bases, and 5 bases had no gene match. The CDR3 is 15 residues long.

This sequence joins TRBV5-1 and TRBJ2-5; possibly TRBD2 for D (6 bases). CDR3 length: 14 amino acids. V lost 1 base and J lost 4, with 11 bases in between. The germline CDR1 and CDR2 sequences are SGHRS and YFSETQ. CDR3 sequence: CASSLSGVGETQYF. CDR3 in DNA: TGCGCCAGCAGCTTGTCGGGGGTGGGAGAGACCCAGTACTTC.

A word on this clonotype: The junction does not match germline at one end; this may be a read error. The rearrangement joins TRBV20-1 to TRBJ1-4; 7 nucleotides align to TRBD1. The V gene's germline CDR1 is DFQATT and CDR2 SNEGSKA (reference sequence). The CDR3 is 13 residues long. Here the CDR3 DNA reads TGCAGTGCTCCCGGGACAGCTAAAGAAAAACTGTTTTTT. Protein: CSAPGTAKEKLFF.

This chain joins TRBV28 and TRBJ2-2, with TRBD2 matching over 11 bases. CDR1 MDHEN and CDR2 SYDVKM come from the germline V gene. Unmatched junction bases numbered 14, after V lost 6 bases and J lost 5 bases. The CDR3 loop spans 18 amino acids. The CDR3 region is CASRRQNSGRARTGELFF. CDR3 sequence (DNA): TGTGCCAGCAGACGACAAAATAGCGGGAGGGCCCGTACCGGGGAGCTGTTTTTT. Based on the CDR3 plus reference TRBV28 and TRBJ2-2, the full variable domain is DVKVTQSSRYLVKRTGEKVFLECVQDMDHENMFWYRQDPGLGLRLIYFSYDVKMKEKGDIPEGYSVSREKKERFSLILESASTNQTSMYLCASRRQNSGRARTGELFFGEGSRLTVL.